This T cell receptor beta chain is from a study of blood T cells in healthy people across ages. Findings and caveats of the study: Age advanced and TCR beta diversity per million T cells fell, roughly linearly.

Together with a sample-barcoded 5' primer, a J-beta primer mix was included in a second PCR lasting about 6 to 11 cycles. TCRdb reprocessed the 5' RACE reads via MiXCR and lists one record per CDR3 protein. The sample shows fewer than 750,000 distinct CDR3 sequences, roughly half of them seen only once. Germline V lookup: CDR1 LGHDT, CDR2 YNNKEL (reference sequence). This CDR3 spans 14 amino acids. Of note for this clonotype: As yet, its antigen is unknown. The junction and the germline gene differ at one end; a read error may be behind it.

The origin of this receptor is a woman of 80 years or more in good health. This chain links TRBV3-1 with TRBJ2-3; 7 bases fit TRBD2. Input material: blood. CDR3 sequence: CASSPGAGPDAQYF. The CDR3 DNA sequence: TGTGCCAGCAGTCCCGGAGCGGGACCAGATGCGCAGTATTTT.